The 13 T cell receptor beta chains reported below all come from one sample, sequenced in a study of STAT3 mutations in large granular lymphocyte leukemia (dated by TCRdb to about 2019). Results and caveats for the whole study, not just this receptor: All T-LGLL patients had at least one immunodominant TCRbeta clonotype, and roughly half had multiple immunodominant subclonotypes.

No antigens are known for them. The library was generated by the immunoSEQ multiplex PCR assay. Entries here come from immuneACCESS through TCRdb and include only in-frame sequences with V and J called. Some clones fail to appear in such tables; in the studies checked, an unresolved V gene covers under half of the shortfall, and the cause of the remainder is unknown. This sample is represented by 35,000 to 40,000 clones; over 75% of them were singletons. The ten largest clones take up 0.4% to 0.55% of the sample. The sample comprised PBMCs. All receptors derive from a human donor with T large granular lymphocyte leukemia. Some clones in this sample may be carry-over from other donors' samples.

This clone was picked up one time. The CDR3 reads CAIQDSGGSRDEQFF. DNA for the CDR3: TGTGCCATCCAGGATAGCGGGGGCTCTAGGGATGAGCAGTTCTTC. The genes are TRBV10-3 and TRBJ2-1; TRBD2 matches 9 bases. Germline lookup yields CDR1 ENHRY and CDR2 SYGVKD. The CDR3 runs 15 residues. The J segment lost 8 bases and the V segment lost 8 bases, leaving 13 bases of the junction unmatched.

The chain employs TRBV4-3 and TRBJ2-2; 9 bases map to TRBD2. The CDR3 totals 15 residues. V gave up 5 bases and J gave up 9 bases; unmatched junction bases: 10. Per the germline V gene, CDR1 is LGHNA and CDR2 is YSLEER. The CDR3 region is CASSTAGGQGRELFF. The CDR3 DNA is TGCGCCAGCAGCACGGCGGGGGGGCAAGGGAGGGAGCTGTTTTTT.

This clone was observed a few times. This CDR3 is CASMDSTDTQYF. CDR3 in DNA: TGCGCCAGCATGGACAGCACAGATACGCAGTATTTT. This chain joins TRBV10-1 and TRBJ2-3; D is ambiguous. Trimming stripped 7 bases from V and 0 bases from J, with 5 bases between. The germline V gene encodes CDR1 WNHNN and CDR2 SYGVQD (reference sequence). This CDR3 region has 12 residues.

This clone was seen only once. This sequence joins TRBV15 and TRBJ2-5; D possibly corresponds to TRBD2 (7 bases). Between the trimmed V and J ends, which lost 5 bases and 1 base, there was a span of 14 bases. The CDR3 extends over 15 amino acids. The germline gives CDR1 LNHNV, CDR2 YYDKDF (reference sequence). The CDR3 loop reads CATSPGGRVQETQYF. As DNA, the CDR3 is TGTGCCACCAGCCCCGGGGGGCGTGTCCAAGAGACCCAGTACTTC.

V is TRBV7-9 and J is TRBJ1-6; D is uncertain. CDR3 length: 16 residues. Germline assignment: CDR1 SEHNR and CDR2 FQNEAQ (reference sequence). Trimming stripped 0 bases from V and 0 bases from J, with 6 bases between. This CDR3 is CASSLADTSYNSPLHF. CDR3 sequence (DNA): TGTGCCAGCAGCTTAGCTGATACCTCCTATAATTCACCCCTCCACTTT.

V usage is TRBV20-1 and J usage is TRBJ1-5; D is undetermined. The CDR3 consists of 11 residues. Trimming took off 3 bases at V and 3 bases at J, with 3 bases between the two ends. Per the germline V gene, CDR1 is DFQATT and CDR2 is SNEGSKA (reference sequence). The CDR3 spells CSASLNQPQHF. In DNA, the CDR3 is TGCAGTGCTAGCCTCAATCAGCCCCAGCATTTT.

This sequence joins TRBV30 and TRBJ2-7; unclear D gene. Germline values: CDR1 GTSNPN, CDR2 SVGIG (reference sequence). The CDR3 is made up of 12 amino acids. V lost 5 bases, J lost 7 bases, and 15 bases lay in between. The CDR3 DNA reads TGTGCCTGGGCAGTTCGGCCCTCTGAGCAGTACTTC. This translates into CAWAVRPSEQYF. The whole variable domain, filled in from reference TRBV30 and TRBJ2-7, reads SQTIHQWPATLVQPVGSPLSLECTVEGTSNPNLYWYRQAAGRGLQLLFYSVGIGQISSEVPQNLSASRPQDRQFILSSKKLLLSDSGFYLCAWAVRPSEQYFGPGTRLTVT.

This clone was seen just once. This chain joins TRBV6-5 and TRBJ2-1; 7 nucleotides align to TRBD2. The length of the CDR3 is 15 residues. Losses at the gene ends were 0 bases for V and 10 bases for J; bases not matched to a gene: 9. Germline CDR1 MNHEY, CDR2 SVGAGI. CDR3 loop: CASSYSTLADTEQFF. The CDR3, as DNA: TGTGCCAGCAGTTACTCTACCCTAGCGGACACGGAGCAGTTCTTC.

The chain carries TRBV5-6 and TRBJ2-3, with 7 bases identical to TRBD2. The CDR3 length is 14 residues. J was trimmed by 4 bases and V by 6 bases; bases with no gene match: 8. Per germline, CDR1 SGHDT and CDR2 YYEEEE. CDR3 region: CASTLVGRADTQYF. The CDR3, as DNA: TGTGCCAGCACCCTTGTGGGGAGGGCAGATACGCAGTATTTT.

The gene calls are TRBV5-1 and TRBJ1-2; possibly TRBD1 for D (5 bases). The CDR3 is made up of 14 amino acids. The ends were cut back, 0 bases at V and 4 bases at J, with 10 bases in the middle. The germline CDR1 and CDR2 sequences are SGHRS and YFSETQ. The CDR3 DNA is TGCGCCAGCAGCTTGGAGGGGCAGAGCTATGGCTACACCTTC. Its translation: CASSLEGQSYGYTF.

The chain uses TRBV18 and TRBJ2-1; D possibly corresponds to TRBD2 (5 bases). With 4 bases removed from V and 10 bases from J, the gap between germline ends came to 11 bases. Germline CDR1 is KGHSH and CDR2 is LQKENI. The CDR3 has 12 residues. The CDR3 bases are TGTGCCAGCTCACAGGCGACGGGGGAGCAGTTCTTC. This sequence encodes CASSQATGEQFF. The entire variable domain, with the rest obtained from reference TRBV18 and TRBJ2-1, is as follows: NAGVMQNPRHLVRRRGQEARLRCSPMKGHSHVYWYRQLPEEGLKFMVYLQKENIIDESGMPKERFSAEFPKEGPSILRIQQVVRGDSAAYFCASSQATGEQFFGPGTRLTVL.

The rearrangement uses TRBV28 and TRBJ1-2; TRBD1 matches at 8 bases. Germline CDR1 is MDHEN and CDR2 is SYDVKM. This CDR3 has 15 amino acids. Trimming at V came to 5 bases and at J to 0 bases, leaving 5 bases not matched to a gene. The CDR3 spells CASSTGQGPNYGYTF. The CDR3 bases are TGTGCCAGCAGTACAGGACAGGGCCCTAACTATGGCTACACCTTC.

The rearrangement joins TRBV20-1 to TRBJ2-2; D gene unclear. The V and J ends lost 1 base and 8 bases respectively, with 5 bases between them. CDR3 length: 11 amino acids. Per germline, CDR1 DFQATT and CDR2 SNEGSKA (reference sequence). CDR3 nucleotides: TGCAGTGCTAGAGGTCAAGGGGAGCTGTTTTTT. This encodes CSARGQGELFF.